The TCR beta chain under discussion was sequenced for a study of control samples from healthy donors and cancer patients. In germline, CDR1 is GTSNPN, CDR2 SVGIG (reference sequence). With 2 bases removed from V and 2 bases from J, the gap between germline ends came to 7 bases. This CDR3 has 14 amino acids. Sequencing used immunoSEQ multiplex PCR; TCRdb keeps in-frame clones, though not all of them. There are 100,000 to 150,000 clones in the sample; 80% to 95% occur only once, and 0.58% lies in the top ten. Input material: PBMCs. V usage is TRBV30 and J usage is TRBJ2-6, with a possible D match to TRBD1 (5 bases). The TCR comes from a man older than 75 with head and neck cancer. The CDR3 reads CAWSSGTGANVLTF. CDR3 DNA sequence: TGTGCCTGGAGTTCAGGGACTGGGGCCAACGTCCTGACTTTC.